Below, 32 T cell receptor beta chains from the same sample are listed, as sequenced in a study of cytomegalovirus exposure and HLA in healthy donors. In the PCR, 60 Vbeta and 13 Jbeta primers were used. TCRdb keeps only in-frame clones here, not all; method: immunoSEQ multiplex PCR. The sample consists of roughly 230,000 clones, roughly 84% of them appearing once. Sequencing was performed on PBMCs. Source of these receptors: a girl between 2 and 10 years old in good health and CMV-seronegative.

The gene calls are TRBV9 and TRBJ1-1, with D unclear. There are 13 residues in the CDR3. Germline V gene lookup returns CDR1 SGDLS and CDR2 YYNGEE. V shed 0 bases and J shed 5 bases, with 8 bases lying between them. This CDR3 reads CASSVEGVTEAFF. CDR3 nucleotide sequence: TGTGCCAGCAGCGTAGAAGGAGTGACTGAAGCTTTCTTT.

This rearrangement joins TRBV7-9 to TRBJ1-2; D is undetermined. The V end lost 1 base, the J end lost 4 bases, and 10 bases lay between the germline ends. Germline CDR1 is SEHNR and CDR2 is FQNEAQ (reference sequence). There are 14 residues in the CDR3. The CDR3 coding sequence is TGTGCCAGCAGCTTAGGGTCAACCGGCTATGGCTACACCTTC. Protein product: CASSLGSTGYGYTF.

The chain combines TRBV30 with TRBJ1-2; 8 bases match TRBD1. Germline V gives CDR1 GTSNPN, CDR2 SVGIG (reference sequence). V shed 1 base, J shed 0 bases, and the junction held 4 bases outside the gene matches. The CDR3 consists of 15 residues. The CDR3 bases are TGTGCCTGGAGTGAAGGACAGGGTTCTAACTATGGCTACACCTTC. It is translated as CAWSEGQGSNYGYTF.

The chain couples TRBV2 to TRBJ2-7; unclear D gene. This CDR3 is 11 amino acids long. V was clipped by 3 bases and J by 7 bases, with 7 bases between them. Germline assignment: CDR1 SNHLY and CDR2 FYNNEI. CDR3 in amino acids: CASSDLGEQYF. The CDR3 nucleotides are TGTGCCAGCAGTGATCTAGGAGAGCAGTACTTC.

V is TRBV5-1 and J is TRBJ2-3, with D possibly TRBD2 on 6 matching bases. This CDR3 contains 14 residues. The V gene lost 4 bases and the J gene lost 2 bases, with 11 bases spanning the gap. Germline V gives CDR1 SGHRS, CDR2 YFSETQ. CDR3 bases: TGCGCCAGCAGCCTCGGGGGTGTCACAGATACGCAGTATTTT. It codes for CASSLGGVTDTQYF.

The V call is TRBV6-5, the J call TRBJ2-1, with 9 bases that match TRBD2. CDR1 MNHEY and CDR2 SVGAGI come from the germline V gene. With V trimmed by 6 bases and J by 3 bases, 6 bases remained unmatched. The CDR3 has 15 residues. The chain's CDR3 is CASRDSGGNYNEQFF. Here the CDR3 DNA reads TGTGCCAGCAGAGATAGCGGGGGCAACTACAATGAGCAGTTCTTC.

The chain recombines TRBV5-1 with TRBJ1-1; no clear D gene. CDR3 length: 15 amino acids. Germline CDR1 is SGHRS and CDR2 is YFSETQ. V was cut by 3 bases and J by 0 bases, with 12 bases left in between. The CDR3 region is CASSSAGMMNTEAFF. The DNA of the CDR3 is TGCGCCAGCAGCTCGGCGGGGATGATGAACACTGAAGCTTTCTTT. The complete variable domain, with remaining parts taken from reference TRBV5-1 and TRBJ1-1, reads KAGVTQTPRYLIKTRGQQVTLSCSPISGHRSVSWYQQTPGQGLQFLFEYFSETQRNKGNFPGRFSGRQFSNSRSEMNVSTLELGDSALYLCASSSAGMMNTEAFFGQGTRLTVV.

CDR3 in DNA: TGTGCCAGCAGGAGGGGCGGGACAGCCAAAAACATTCAGTACTTC. This sequence encodes CASRRGGTAKNIQYF. The rearrangement links TRBV6-5 to TRBJ2-4, with D maybe TRBD2 (6 bases). V was shortened by 6 bases and J by 0 bases, with 12 bases between the two germline ends. From germline, CDR1 is MNHEY and CDR2 SVGAGI. This CDR3 comprises 15 residues.

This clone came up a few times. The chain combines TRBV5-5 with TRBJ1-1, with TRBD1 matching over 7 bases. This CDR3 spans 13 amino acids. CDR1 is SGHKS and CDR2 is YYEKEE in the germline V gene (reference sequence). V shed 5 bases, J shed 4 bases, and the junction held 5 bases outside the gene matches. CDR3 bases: TGTGCCAGCAGGAGGCAGGGGGGCACTGAAGCTTTCTTT. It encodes CASRRQGGTEAFF.

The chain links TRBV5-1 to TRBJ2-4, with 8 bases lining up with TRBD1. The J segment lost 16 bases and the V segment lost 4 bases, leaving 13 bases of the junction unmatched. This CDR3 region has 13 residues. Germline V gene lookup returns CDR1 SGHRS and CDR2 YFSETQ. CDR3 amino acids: CASSARAGGVGYF. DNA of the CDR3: TGCGCCAGCAGCGCCCGGGCAGGGGGCGTTGGATACTTC.

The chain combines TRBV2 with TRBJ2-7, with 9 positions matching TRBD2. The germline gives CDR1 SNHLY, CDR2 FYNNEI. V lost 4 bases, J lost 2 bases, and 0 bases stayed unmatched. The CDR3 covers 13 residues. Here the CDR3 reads CASSVAGAYEQYF. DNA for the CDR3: TGTGCCAGCAGTGTAGCGGGAGCCTACGAGCAGTACTTC.

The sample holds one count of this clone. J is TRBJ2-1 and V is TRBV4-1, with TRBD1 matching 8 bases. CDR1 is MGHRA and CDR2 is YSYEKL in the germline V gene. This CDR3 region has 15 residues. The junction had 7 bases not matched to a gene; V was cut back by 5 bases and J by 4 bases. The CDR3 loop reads CASSFRQGKYNEQFF. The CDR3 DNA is TGCGCCAGCAGCTTCCGACAGGGGAAGTACAATGAGCAGTTCTTC.

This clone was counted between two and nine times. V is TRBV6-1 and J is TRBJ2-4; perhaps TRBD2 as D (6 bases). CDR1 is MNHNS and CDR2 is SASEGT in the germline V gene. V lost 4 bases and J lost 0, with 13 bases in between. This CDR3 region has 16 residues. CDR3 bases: TGTGCCAGCAGTGGGAGGGACGGGGGAGCCAAAAACATTCAGTACTTC. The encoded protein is CASSGRDGGAKNIQYF.

DNA of the CDR3: TGCGCCAGCAGCTTGGCCTCGTTCCCCGAGCAGTACTTC. It specifies CASSLASFPEQYF. The chain joins TRBV5-1 to TRBJ2-7; D is unclear. The CDR3 spans 13 residues. Germline V lookup: CDR1 SGHRS, CDR2 YFSETQ. Trimming left V 0 bases short and J 6 bases short, with 10 bases between.

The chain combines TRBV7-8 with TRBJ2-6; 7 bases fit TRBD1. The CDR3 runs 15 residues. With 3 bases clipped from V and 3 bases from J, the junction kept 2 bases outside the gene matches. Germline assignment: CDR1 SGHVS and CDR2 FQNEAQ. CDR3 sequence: CASSFTGDGANVLTF. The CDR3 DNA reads TGTGCCAGCAGCTTTACAGGGGATGGGGCCAACGTCCTGACTTTC.

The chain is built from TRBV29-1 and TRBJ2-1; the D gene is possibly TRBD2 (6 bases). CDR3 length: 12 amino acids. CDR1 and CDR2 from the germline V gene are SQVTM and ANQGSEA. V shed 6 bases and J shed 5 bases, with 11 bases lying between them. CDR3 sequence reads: CSVRDSHNEQFF. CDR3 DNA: TGCAGCGTGAGGGACTCTCACAATGAGCAGTTCTTC.

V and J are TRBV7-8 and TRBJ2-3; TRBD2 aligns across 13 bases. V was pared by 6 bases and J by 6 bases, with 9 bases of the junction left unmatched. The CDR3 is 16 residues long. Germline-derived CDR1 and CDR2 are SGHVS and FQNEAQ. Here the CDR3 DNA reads TGTGCCAGCAGTAGAACTAGCGGGAGGGCCGGGGATACGCAGTATTTT. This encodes CASSRTSGRAGDTQYF.

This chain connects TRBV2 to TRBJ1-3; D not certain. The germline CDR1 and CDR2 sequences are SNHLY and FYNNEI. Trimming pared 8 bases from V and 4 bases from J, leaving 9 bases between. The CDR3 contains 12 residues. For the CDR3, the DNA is TGTGCCAGCGGTCCGGAGGGAAACACCATATATTTT. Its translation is CASGPEGNTIYF.

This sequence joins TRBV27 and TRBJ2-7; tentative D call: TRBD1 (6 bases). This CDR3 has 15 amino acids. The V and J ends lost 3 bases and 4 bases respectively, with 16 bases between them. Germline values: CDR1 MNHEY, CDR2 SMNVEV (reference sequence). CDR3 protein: CASSFVGGWPYEQYF. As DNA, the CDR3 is TGTGCCAGCAGTTTCGTTGGGGGCTGGCCTTACGAGCAGTACTTC.

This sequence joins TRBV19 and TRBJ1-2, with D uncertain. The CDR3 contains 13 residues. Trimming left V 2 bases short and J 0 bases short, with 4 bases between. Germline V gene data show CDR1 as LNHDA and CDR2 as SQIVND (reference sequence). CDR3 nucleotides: TGTGCCAGTAGTATACAGGCTAACTATGGCTACACCTTC. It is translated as CASSIQANYGYTF.

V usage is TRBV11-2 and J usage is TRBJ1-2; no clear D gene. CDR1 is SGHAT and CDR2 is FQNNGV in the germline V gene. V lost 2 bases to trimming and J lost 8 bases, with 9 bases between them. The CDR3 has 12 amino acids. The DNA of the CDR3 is TGTGCCAGCAGCTTATTTGACGGGGGCTACACCTTC. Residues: CASSLFDGGYTF.

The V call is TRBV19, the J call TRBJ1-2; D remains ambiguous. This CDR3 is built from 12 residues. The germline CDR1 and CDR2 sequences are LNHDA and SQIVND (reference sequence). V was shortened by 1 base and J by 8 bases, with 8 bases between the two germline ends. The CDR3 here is CASSIGGPGYTF. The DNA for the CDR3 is TGTGCCAGTAGTATAGGAGGGCCGGGCTACACCTTC.

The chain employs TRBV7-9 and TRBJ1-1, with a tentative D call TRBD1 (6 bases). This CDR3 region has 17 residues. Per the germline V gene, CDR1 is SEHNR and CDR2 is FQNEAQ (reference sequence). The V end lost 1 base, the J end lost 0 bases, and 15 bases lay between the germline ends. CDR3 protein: CASSLDDRWGMNTEAFF. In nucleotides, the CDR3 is TGTGCCAGCAGCTTAGATGACAGGTGGGGGATGAACACTGAAGCTTTCTTT.

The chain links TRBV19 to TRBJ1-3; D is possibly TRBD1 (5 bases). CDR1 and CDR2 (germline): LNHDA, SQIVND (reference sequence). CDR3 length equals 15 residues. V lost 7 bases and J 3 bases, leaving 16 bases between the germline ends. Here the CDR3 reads CASMGIGGRGNTIYF. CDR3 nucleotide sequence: TGTGCCAGTATGGGGATCGGGGGACGTGGAAACACCATATATTTT.

CDR3 sequence: CASSVTFGLAGPYEQYF. As DNA, the CDR3 is TGTGCCAGCAGTGTGACTTTTGGGCTAGCGGGACCCTACGAGCAGTACTTC. V and J are TRBV25-1 and TRBJ2-7; 9 bases line up with TRBD2. The CDR3 sequence is 17 residues long. V lost 4 bases, J lost 2 bases, and 12 bases stayed unmatched. Germline V CDR1 and CDR2: MGHDK, SYGVNS.

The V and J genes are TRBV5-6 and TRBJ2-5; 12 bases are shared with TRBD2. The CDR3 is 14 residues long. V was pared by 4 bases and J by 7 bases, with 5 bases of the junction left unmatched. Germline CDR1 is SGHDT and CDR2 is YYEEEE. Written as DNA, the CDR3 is TGTGCCAGCAGCCTGCTGACTAGCGGGGGGACCCAGTACTTC. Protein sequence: CASSLLTSGGTQYF.

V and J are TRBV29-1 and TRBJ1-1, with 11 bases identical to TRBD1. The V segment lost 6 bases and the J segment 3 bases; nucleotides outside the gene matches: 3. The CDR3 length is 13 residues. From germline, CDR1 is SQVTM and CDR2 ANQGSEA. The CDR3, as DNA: TGCAGCGTCCGGGACAGGGGGTACACTGAAGCTTTCTTT. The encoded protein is CSVRDRGYTEAFF. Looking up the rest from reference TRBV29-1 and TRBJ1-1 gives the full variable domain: SAVISQKPSRDICQRGTSLTIQCQVDSQVTMMFWYRQQPGQSLTLIATANQGSEATYESGFVIDKFPISRPNLTFSTLTVSNMSPEDSSIYLCSVRDRGYTEAFFGQGTRLTVV.

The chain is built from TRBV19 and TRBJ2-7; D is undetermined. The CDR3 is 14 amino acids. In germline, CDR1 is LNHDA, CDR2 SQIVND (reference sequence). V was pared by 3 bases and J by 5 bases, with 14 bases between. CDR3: CASSIRVRVHEQYF. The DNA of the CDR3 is TGTGCCAGTAGTATTCGGGTCCGGGTGCACGAGCAGTACTTC.

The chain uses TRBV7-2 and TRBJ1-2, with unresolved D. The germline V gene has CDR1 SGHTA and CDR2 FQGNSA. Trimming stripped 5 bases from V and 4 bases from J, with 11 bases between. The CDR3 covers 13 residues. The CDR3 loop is CASSTQQVYGYTF. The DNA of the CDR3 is TGTGCCAGCAGCACCCAGCAGGTCTATGGCTACACCTTC.

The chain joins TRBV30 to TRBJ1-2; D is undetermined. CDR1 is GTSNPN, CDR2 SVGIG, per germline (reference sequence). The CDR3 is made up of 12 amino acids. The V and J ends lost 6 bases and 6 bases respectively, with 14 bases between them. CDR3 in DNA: TGTGCCTGCGCCTGGGAGAGGGATGGCTACACCTTC. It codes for CACAWERDGYTF.

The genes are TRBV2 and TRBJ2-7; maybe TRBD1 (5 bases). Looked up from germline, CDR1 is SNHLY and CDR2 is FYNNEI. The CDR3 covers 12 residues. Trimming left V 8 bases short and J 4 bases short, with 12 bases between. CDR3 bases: TGTGCCAGCCATCAGGGATCTTACGAGCAGTACTTC. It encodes CASHQGSYEQYF.

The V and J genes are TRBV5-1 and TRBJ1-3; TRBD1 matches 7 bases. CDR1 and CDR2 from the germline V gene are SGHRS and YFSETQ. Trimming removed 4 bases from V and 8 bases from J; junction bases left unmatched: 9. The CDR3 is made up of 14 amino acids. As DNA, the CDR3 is TGCGCCAGCAGCAGACCGGACAGGCGGCACACCATATATTTT. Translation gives CASSRPDRRHTIYF. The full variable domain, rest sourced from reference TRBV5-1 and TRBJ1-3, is KAGVTQTPRYLIKTRGQQVTLSCSPISGHRSVSWYQQTPGQGLQFLFEYFSETQRNKGNFPGRFSGRQFSNSRSEMNVSTLELGDSALYLCASSRPDRRHTIYFGEGSWLTVV.